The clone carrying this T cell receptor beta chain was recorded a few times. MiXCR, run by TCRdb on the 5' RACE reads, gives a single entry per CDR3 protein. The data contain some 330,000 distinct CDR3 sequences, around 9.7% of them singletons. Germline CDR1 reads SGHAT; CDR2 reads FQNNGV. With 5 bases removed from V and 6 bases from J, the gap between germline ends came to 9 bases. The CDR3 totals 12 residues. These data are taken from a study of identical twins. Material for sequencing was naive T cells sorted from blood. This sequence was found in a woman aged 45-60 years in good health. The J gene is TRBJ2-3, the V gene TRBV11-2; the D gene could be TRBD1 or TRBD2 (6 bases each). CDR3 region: CASSEGGDTQYF. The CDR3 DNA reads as TGTGCCAGCAGCGAAGGGGGGGATACGCAGTATTTT.